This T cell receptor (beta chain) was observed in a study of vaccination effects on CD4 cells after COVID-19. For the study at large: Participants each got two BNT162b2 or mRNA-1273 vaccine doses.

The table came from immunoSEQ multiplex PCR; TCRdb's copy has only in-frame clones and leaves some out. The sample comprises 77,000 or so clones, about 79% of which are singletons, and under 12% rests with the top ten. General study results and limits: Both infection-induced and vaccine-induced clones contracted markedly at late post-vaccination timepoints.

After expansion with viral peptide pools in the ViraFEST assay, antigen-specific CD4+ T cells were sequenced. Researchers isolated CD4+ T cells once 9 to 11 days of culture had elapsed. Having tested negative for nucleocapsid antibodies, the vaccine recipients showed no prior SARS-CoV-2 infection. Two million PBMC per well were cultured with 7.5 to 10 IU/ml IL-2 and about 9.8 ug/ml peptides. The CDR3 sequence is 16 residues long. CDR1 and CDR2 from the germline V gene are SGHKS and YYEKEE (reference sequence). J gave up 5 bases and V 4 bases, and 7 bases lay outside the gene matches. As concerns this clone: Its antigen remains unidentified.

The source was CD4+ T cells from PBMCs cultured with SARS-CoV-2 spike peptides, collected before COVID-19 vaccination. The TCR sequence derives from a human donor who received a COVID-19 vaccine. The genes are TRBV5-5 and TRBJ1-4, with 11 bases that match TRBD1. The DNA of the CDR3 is TGTGCCAGCAGCCTGGGACAGGGGGTTCAAAATGAAAAACTGTTTTTT. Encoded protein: CASSLGQGVQNEKLFF.